This TCR beta chain was recorded in a study of T-cell reconstitution after alpha-beta-depleted transplantation in children. Study-wide results and caveats: There were reportedly several hundred expanded graft clones from which alpha-beta T cells came about two months after transplant. The authors attributed T-cell counts and diversity one year after transplant mostly to newly produced T cells.

This clonotype was seen only a few times. Its antigen is not known. Using unique molecular identifiers, the investigators prepared the TCRbeta library. TCRdb reprocessed the PCR reads with MiXCR, giving one entry per CDR3 protein. The sample yields around 300,000 distinct CDR3 sequences, over 20% seen once. The CDR3 extends over 15 amino acids. Germline V gene sequence: CDR1 LGHDT, CDR2 YNNKEL (reference sequence). V lost 1 base to trimming and J lost 2 bases, with 10 bases between them. The starting material was PBMCs, mostly from graft donor cells, obtained 180 days after TCRalphabeta/CD19-depleted stem cell transplant. The sequence was collected from a male patient younger than 18 who had a stem cell transplant for acute lymphoblastic leukemia, so the T cells may come from the graft donor. V gene TRBV3-1 combines with J gene TRBJ2-3; D unresolved. This chain's CDR3 is CASSQVSQLTDTQYF. CDR3 DNA sequence: TGTGCCAGCAGCCAAGTCTCGCAGCTCACAGATACGCAGTATTTT.